This TCR beta chain came from a study of blood T cells in healthy people across ages. Of note for this clonotype: Its antigen remains unidentified.

Study observations and caveats: The fall in TCR beta diversity per million T cells was roughly linear with age.

Together with a sample-barcoded 5' primer, a J-beta primer mix was included in a second PCR lasting about 6 to 11 cycles. TCRdb re-called the 5' RACE reads with MiXCR, one entry per CDR3 protein. The top ten clones hold over 2% of a sample with roughly 2 million distinct CDR3 sequences, roughly 52% of them seen once. The CDR3 has 11 residues. V was trimmed by 4 bases and J by 3 bases, leaving 6 bases between them. Germline V gene lookup returns CDR1 SQVTM and CDR2 ANQGSEA. The chain carries TRBV29-1 and TRBJ2-5, with D tentatively TRBD1 (5 bases). The TCR originated in a woman between 40 and 55 years old in good health. The sequencing sample was made of blood. CDR3 in amino acids: CSVVGEETQYF. The CDR3 bases are TGCAGCGTTGTAGGGGAAGAGACCCAGTACTTC.